These 23 T cell receptor beta chains originate from one sample sequenced in a study of blood T cells in healthy people across ages. The second PCR ran roughly 6 to 11 cycles with a sample-barcoded 5' primer and J-beta primers. TCRdb ran MiXCR on the 5' RACE reads and lists one entry per CDR3 protein. The sample yields 1.8 million or so distinct CDR3 sequences, 35% to 50% seen once. Sequencing used blood. The receptors were sampled from a human donor in good health.

A few counts support this clonotype. The rearrangement joins TRBV7-9 to TRBJ1-4; D might be TRBD1 (6 bases). CDR3 length equals 16 residues. From germline, CDR1 is SEHNR and CDR2 FQNEAQ (reference sequence). The V end lost 5 bases, the J end lost 5 bases, and 18 bases lay between the germline ends. The CDR3 is CASSQGRGRKNEKLFF. For the CDR3, the DNA is TGTGCCAGCAGCCAGGGGCGGGGACGGAAGAATGAAAAACTGTTTTTT.

This clonotype was recorded once. The chain employs TRBV29-1 and TRBJ2-3; 10 bases align to TRBD1. V shed 3 bases, J shed 4 bases, and the junction held 7 bases outside the gene matches. The CDR3 is 15 amino acids. Germline V gene lookup returns CDR1 SQVTM and CDR2 ANQGSEA. The CDR3 bases are TGCAGCGTTGAGGGAGGACAGGGGGTCCCAGATACGCAGTATTTT. Its translation is CSVEGGQGVPDTQYF.

The J gene is TRBJ1-4, the V gene TRBV28; D ambiguous. This CDR3 has 12 amino acids. Germline lookup yields CDR1 MDHEN and CDR2 SYDVKM. CDR3 sequence reads: CGATATNEKLFF. CDR3 DNA: TGTGGAGCGACGGCAACTAATGAAAAACTGTTTTTT.

The table lists this clonotype with a few counts. This sequence joins TRBV7-2 and TRBJ2-5; TRBD2 matches at 7 bases. From germline, CDR1 is SGHTA and CDR2 FQGNSA. The V segment lost 2 bases and the J segment 10 bases; nucleotides outside the gene matches: 7. This CDR3 spans 13 amino acids. CDR3 protein: CASSLFTGGVQYF. The CDR3 DNA follows: TGTGCCAGCAGCTTATTCACTGGGGGGGTCCAGTACTTC.

This sequence joins TRBV9 and TRBJ1-1; D may be TRBD1 (5 bases). The CDR3 covers 16 residues. CDR1 is SGDLS and CDR2 is YYNGEE in the germline V gene. With 2 bases removed from V and 1 base from J, the gap between germline ends came to 15 bases. Here the CDR3 reads CASSVYGTGPNTEAFF. The CDR3 nucleotides are TGTGCCAGCAGCGTCTATGGAACAGGACCGAACACTGAAGCTTTCTTT.

This chain links TRBV12-3 or TRBV12-4 with TRBJ2-5; 10 bases are a match to TRBD2. The V segment lost 6 bases and the J segment 7 bases; nucleotides outside the gene matches: 2. The CDR3 is 12 amino acids. CDR3 in amino acids: CASRRLAGTQYF. The CDR3 nucleotides are TGTGCCAGCAGAAGACTAGCGGGGACCCAGTACTTC.

The CDR3 sequence: CASSITQGSRFGEQYF. The CDR3 bases are TGTGCCAGCAGTATAACACAGGGTTCTCGATTCGGCGAGCAGTACTTC. This chain uses TRBV3-1 with TRBJ2-4; possibly TRBD1 for D (6 bases). The end of the DNA aligns better with TRBJ2-7, so the J call may be wrong. Germline CDR1 and CDR2: LGHDT and YNNKEL (reference sequence). The CDR3 spans 16 residues.

This chain links TRBV5-6 with TRBJ1-1; 8 positions agree with TRBD1. Germline V gene data show CDR1 as SGHDT and CDR2 as YYEEEE. V was clipped by 8 bases and J by 2 bases; unmatched bases: 5. The CDR3 is made up of 13 amino acids. CDR3 in amino acids: CASDRGANTEAFF. The CDR3 nucleotides read TGTGCCAGTGACAGGGGTGCAAACACTGAAGCTTTCTTT.

This clonotype was observed a few times. V and J are TRBV29-1 and TRBJ1-2; 10 bases align to TRBD1. The V segment lost 7 bases and the J segment 4 bases; nucleotides outside the gene matches: 9. CDR1 SQVTM and CDR2 ANQGSEA come from the germline V gene. The CDR3 runs 14 residues. The CDR3, as DNA: TGCAGCGCCCGAAGGGACAGGGGAACCTATGGCTACACCTTC. It specifies CSARRDRGTYGYTF.

V usage is TRBV5-1 and J usage is TRBJ2-1; TRBD2 matches at 9 bases. J gave up 4 bases and V 4 bases, and 9 bases lay outside the gene matches. The germline CDR1 and CDR2 sequences are SGHRS and YFSETQ. This CDR3 has 16 residues. In DNA form, the CDR3 reads TGCGCCAGCAGCGAAGAAATAGCGGGGGATTACAATGAGCAGTTCTTC. Translation: CASSEEIAGDYNEQFF.

The V gene is TRBV20-1, the J gene TRBJ2-7; a possible D gene is TRBD2 (5 bases). CDR3 length: 13 residues. The V gene lost 3 bases and the J gene lost 10 bases, with 19 bases spanning the gap. Germline CDR1 reads DFQATT; CDR2 reads SNEGSKA (reference sequence). CDR3 sequence: CSASGGLLEAQYF. The CDR3 nucleotides are TGCAGTGCTAGCGGCGGACTTCTGGAGGCCCAGTACTTC.

This clonotype has just a few counts. The chain has TRBV7-9 and TRBJ2-7; the match to TRBD2 covers 9 bases. The CDR3 is made up of 15 amino acids. V lost 5 bases and J lost 2; bases outside the gene matches: 7. Germline V lookup: CDR1 SEHNR, CDR2 FQNEAQ (reference sequence). The CDR3 spells CASSVVGGGAYEQYF. The DNA of the CDR3 is TGTGCCAGCAGCGTAGTCGGCGGGGGGGCCTACGAGCAGTACTTC.

This chain links TRBV12-3 or TRBV12-4 with TRBJ2-3; the match to TRBD2 covers 10 bases. Trimming cost V 6 bases and J 4 bases; bases outside gene matches: 7. This CDR3 contains 15 residues. In DNA form, the CDR3 reads TGTGCCAGCAGCCCCCAGCGGGGGGGATCAGATACGCAGTATTTT. As protein: CASSPQRGGSDTQYF.

The rearrangement uses TRBV5-5 and TRBJ2-7, with TRBD1 matching over 10 bases. V shed 4 bases and J 6 bases; nucleotides not matched to a gene: 16. The CDR3 runs 17 residues. CDR1 and CDR2 (germline): SGHKS, YYEKEE (reference sequence). The CDR3 loop is CASSQGTGVGLTLEQYF. The CDR3 DNA follows: TGTGCCAGCAGCCAAGGGACAGGGGTAGGATTGACCCTCGAGCAGTACTTC.

A few counts support this clonotype. Relative to the germline gene, one junction end is altered; a read error may explain this. The V gene is TRBV7-7, the J gene TRBJ2-3; 7 bases line up with TRBD1. The CDR3 extends over 13 amino acids. The V gene's germline CDR1 is SSHAT and CDR2 FNYEAQ (reference sequence). For the CDR3, the DNA is TGTGCTAGCAGCTTACAGGGGCCAGATACGCAGTATTTT. Encoded protein: CASSLQGPDTQYF.

About this clonotype: At one of its ends the junction is not consistent with the germline gene, which may arise from a read error. The chain combines TRBV10-3 with TRBJ2-7; 9 bases map to TRBD1. Germline assignment: CDR1 ENHRY and CDR2 SYGVKD. The CDR3 consists of 17 residues. The CDR3 protein is CTIRKRTGANISYEQYF. In nucleotides, the CDR3 is TGTACCATCAGGAAACGGACAGGGGCAAATATCTCCTACGAGCAGTACTTC.

J is TRBJ1-2 and V is TRBV4-1; D uncertain. Per the germline V gene, CDR1 is MGHRA and CDR2 is YSYEKL. V was shortened by 0 bases and J by 8 bases, with 7 bases between the two germline ends. The CDR3 is 12 amino acids. The CDR3, as DNA: TGCGCCAGCAGCCAAGAATCGGGCGGCTACACCTTC. Translation gives CASSQESGGYTF.

The chain employs TRBV12-3 or TRBV12-4 and TRBJ1-5, with no clear D. This CDR3 has 13 amino acids. Trimming left V 5 bases short and J 6 bases short, with 11 bases between. In DNA form, the CDR3 reads TGTGCCAGCAGTCCCCGCCCCCCTCAGCCCCAGCATTTT. Its translation is CASSPRPPQPQHF.

This clonotype has more than one count but fewer than ten. V and J are TRBV13 and TRBJ2-1, with 14 bases lining up with TRBD2. The junction had 3 bases not matched to a gene; V was cut back by 3 bases and J by 2 bases. The CDR3 has 17 residues. Per germline, CDR1 PRHDT and CDR2 FYEKMQ (reference sequence). CDR3 nucleotide sequence: TGTGCCAGCAGCTTCTTGACTAGCGGGGGGGCCTACAATGAGCAGTTCTTC. Translated: CASSFLTSGGAYNEQFF. Full variable domain (rest looked up from reference TRBV13 and TRBJ2-1): AAGVIQSPRHLIKEKRETATLKCYPIPRHDTVYWYQQGPGQDPQFLISFYEKMQSDKGSIPDRFSAQQFSDYHSELNMSSLELGDSALYFCASSFLTSGGAYNEQFFGPGTRLTVL.

The rearrangement links TRBV7-9 to TRBJ2-5; no firm D call. The CDR3 has 14 amino acids. V was cut by 10 bases and J by 2 bases, with 17 bases left in between. Per germline, CDR1 SEHNR and CDR2 FQNEAQ (reference sequence). CDR3 region: CATTVSRQQETQYF. DNA for the CDR3: TGTGCCACCACTGTTAGTCGGCAGCAAGAGACCCAGTACTTC.

On this clonotype itself: At one of its ends the junction is not consistent with the germline gene, which may arise from a read error. This chain connects TRBV2 to TRBJ2-7, with D possibly being TRBD1 (6 bases). Per germline, CDR1 SNHLY and CDR2 FYNNEI. The CDR3 loop spans 12 amino acids. The CDR3 spells CAGSPQGHEQYF. The CDR3 nucleotides are TGTGCCGGCAGTCCACAGGGCCACGAGCAGTACTTC.

The chain combines TRBV12-3 or TRBV12-4 with TRBJ2-4, with a possible D match to TRBD1 (6 bases). The DNA end favors TRBJ2-7, so the J call may be wrong. The CDR3 runs 14 residues. The CDR3 sequence: CASSSLGTYNEQYF. DNA of the CDR3: TGTGCCAGCAGTTCCCTGGGGACATATAACGAGCAGTACTTC.

Many counts were recorded for this clonotype. The chain carries TRBV5-1 and TRBJ2-7, with 9 bases lining up with TRBD1. Losses at the gene ends were 4 bases for V and 0 bases for J; bases not matched to a gene: 5. Germline V CDR1 and CDR2: SGHRS, YFSETQ. CDR3 length: 15 amino acids. The CDR3 is CASSLETGGSYEQYF. CDR3 nucleotides: TGCGCCAGCAGCCTCGAGACAGGGGGCTCCTACGAGCAGTACTTC.